Below, 4 T cell receptor beta chains from the same sample are listed, as sequenced in a study of blood T cell repertoires in COVID-19. Sequencing was performed with immunoSEQ multiplex PCR; in TCRdb, only in-frame clones are kept and a portion is missing. The data contain 55,000 to 75,000 clones, 80% of them seen just once; the ten biggest clones take up 15% to 20%. The sample was peripheral blood. The source of these receptors is a man aged 65-85 years who had recovered from COVID-19.

The V gene is TRBV10-2, the J gene TRBJ2-1, with a tentative D call TRBD2 (5 bases). The germline gives CDR1 WSHSY, CDR2 SAAADI. This CDR3 has 13 amino acids. The V gene lost 4 bases and the J gene lost 5 bases, with 9 bases spanning the gap. The CDR3: CASSGPGDNEQFF. The CDR3 bases are TGCGCCAGCAGTGGTCCCGGGGACAATGAGCAGTTCTTC.

The chain has TRBV6-5 and TRBJ1-5; a possible D gene is TRBD1 (5 bases). Germline V gives CDR1 MNHEY, CDR2 SVGAGI. The CDR3 loop spans 13 amino acids. V gave up 6 bases and J gave up 5 bases, with 11 bases separating them. The CDR3 is CASRGEDHQPQHF. DNA for the CDR3: TGTGCCAGCAGGGGGGAGGATCATCAGCCCCAGCATTTT.

This clone has a handful of counts. The gene calls are TRBV4-3 and TRBJ1-1; D gene uncertain. V lost 0 bases and J 8 bases, leaving 10 bases between the germline ends. The CDR3 has 13 amino acids. CDR1 and CDR2 from the germline V gene are LGHNA and YSLEER. The chain's CDR3 is CASSQDLQTEAFF. CDR3 nucleotides: TGCGCCAGCAGCCAAGATCTACAGACAGAAGCTTTCTTT.

The V gene is TRBV28, the J gene TRBJ1-4, with 7 bases that match TRBD1. This CDR3 is built from 15 residues. Germline assignment: CDR1 MDHEN and CDR2 SYDVKM. Trimming cost V 4 bases and J 6 bases; bases outside gene matches: 8. The DNA of the CDR3 is TGTGCCAGCAGTTCGCAACAGGGGTGGGATGAAAAACTGTTTTTT. Its protein is CASSSQQGWDEKLFF.